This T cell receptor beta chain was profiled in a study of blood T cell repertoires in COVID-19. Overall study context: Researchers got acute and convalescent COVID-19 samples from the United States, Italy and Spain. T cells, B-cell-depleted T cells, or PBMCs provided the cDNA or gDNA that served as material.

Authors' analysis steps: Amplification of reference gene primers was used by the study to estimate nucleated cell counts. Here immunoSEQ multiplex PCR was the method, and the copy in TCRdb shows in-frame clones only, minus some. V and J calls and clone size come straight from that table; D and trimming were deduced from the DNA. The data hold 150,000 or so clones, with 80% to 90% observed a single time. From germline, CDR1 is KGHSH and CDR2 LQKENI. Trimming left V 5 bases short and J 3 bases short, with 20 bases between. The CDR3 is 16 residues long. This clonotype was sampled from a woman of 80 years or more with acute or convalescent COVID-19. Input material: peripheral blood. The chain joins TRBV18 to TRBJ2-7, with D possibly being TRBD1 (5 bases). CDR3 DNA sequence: TGTGCCAGCTCAAGGGCCCCAGGGTTATTCGGCTACGAGCAGTACTTC. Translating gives CASSRAPGLFGYEQYF.